This T cell receptor (beta chain) was identified in a study of low-dose radiotherapy and immunotherapy resistance in tumors. Across the whole study: Starting cycle 1 day 1, oral aspirin 300 mg was given daily for four cycles.

Time point described: before trial treatment. Germline CDR1 is SGHNT and CDR2 is YYREEE (reference sequence). V shed 3 bases and J shed 5 bases, with 14 bases lying between them. The CDR3 covers 14 residues. Both TCRalpha and TCRbeta chains were reverse transcribed with V-gene-specific primers. It was with a constant-region primer and a V-primer adapter that TCRs were amplified over roughly 20 PCR cycles. In TCRdb, the reads were re-called with MiXCR into one record per CDR3 protein. Of about 39,000 distinct CDR3 sequences listed, roughly 28% are singletons. Sample: PBMCs, taken before treatment. The chain carries TRBV5-4 and TRBJ2-5; no clear D. This receptor was obtained from a male donor with gallbladder cancer. The CDR3 loop is CASSWGGVGETQYF. CDR3 in DNA: TGTGCCAGCAGCTGGGGTGGGGTCGGGGAGACCCAGTACTTC.